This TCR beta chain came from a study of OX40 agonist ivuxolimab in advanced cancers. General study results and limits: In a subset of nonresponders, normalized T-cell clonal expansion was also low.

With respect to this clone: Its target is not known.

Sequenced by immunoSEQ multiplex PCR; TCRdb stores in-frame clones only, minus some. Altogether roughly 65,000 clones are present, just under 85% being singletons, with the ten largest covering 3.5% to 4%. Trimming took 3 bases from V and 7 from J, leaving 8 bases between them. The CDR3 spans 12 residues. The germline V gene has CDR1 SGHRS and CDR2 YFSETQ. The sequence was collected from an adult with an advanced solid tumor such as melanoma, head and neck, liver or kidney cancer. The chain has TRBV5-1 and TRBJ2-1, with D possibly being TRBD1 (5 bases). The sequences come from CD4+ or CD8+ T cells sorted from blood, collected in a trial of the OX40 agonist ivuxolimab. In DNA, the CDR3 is TGCGCCAGCAGCTCCCAGGGTAATGAGCAGTTCTTC. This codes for CASSSQGNEQFF.